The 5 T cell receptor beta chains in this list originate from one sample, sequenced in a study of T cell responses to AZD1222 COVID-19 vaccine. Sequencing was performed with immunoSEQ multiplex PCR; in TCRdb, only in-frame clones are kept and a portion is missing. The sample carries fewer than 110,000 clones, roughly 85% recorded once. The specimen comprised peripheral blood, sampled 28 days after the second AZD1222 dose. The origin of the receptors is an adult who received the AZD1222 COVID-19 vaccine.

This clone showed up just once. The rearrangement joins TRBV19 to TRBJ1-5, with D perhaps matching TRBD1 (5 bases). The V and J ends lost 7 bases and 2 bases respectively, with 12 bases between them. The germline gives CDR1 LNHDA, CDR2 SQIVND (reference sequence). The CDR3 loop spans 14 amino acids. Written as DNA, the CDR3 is TGTGCCAGTACCATCGGGGGGGGCAATCAGCCCCAGCATTTT. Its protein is CASTIGGGNQPQHF.

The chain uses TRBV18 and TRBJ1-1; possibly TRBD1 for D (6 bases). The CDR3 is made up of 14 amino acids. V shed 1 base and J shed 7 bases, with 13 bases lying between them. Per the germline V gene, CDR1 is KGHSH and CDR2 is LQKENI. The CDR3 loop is CASSPQKGGSEAFF. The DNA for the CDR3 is TGTGCCAGCTCACCACAAAAGGGGGGGAGTGAAGCTTTCTTT.

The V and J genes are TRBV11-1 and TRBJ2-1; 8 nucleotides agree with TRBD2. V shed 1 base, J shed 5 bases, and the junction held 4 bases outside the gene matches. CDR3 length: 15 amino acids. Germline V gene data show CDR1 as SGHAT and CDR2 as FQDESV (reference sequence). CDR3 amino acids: CASSLGLAGNNEQFF. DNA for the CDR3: TGTGCCAGCAGCTTAGGATTAGCGGGGAACAATGAGCAGTTCTTC. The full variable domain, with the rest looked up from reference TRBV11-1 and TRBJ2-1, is EAEVAQSPRYKITEKSQAVAFWCDPISGHATLYWYRQILGQGPELLVQFQDESVVDDSQLPKDRFSAERLKGVDSTLKIQPAELGDSAMYLCASSLGLAGNNEQFFGPGTRLTVL.

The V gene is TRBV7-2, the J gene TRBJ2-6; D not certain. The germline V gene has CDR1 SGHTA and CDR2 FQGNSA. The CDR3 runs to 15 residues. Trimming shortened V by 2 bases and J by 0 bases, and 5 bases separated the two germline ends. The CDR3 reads CASSLRSSGANVLTF. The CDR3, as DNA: TGTGCCAGCAGCTTACGGTCCTCTGGGGCCAACGTCCTGACTTTC.

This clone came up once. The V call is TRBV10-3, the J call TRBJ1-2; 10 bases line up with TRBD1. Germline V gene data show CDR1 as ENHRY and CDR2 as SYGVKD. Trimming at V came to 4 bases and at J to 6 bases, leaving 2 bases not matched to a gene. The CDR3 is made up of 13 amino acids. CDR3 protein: CAISGDRGDGYTF. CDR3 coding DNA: TGTGCCATCAGTGGGGACAGGGGAGATGGCTACACCTTC.